Sequencing of this T cell receptor (beta chain) was carried out in a study of T cell repertoires in cytomegalovirus infection. MiXCR, applied by TCRdb to the reads, yields one record per CDR3 protein. The top ten clones hold roughly 2.9% of a sample with under 850,000 distinct CDR3 sequences, 35% to 45% of them seen once. Germline V CDR1 and CDR2: SQVTM, ANQGSEA. J gave up 2 bases and V 6 bases, and 9 bases lay outside the gene matches. The CDR3 is 14 amino acids. Source material: PBMCs. The receptor comes from a human donor in good health (CMV status not recorded). Some clones in this sample may be carry-over from other donors' samples. The rearrangement uses TRBV29-1 and TRBJ1-1, with TRBD1 matching 7 bases. CDR3 sequence reads: CSVYKTGFNTEAFF. The CDR3 DNA follows: TGCAGCGTCTACAAGACAGGGTTCAACACTGAAGCTTTCTTT.